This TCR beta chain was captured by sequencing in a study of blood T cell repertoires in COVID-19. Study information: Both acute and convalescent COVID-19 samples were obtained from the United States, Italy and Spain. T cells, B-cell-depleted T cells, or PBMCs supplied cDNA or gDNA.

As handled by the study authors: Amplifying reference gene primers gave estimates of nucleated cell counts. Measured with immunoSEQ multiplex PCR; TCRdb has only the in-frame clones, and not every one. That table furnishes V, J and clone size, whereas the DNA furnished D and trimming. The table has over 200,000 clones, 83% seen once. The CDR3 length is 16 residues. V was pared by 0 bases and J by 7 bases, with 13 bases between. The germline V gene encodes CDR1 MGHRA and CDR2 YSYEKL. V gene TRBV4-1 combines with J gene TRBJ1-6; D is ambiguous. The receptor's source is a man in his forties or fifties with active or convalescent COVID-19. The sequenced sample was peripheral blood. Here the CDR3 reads CASSQDRAGLNSPLHF. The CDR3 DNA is TGCGCCAGCAGCCAAGATCGGGCAGGACTAAATTCACCCCTCCACTTT.